Presented here are 30 T cell receptor beta chains from one specimen sequenced in a study of control samples from healthy donors and cancer patients. Using immunoSEQ multiplex PCR, the repertoire was profiled, and TCRdb retains in-frame clones only, with some absent. The table lists 150,000 or so clones, 70% to 90% of them singletons. Source material: blood. The receptors were sampled from a man aged 18 to 29 in good health.

This chain links TRBV9 with TRBJ1-3, with D unresolved. CDR1 and CDR2 (germline): SGDLS, YYNGEE. This CDR3 is 18 amino acids long. With 0 bases removed from V and 2 bases from J, the gap between germline ends came to 18 bases. The CDR3 region is CASSVGGSKTTTGNTIYF. CDR3 DNA: TGTGCCAGCAGCGTAGGAGGAAGCAAGACCACCACTGGAAACACCATATATTTT.

V is TRBV7-6 and J is TRBJ2-1; 8 positions match TRBD2. The germline gives CDR1 SGHVS, CDR2 FNYEAQ. This CDR3 has 15 residues. Trimming cost V 4 bases and J 8 bases; bases outside gene matches: 10. In nucleotides, the CDR3 is TGTGCCAGCAGCTCCTCAAGGGGACTAGGCGATGAGCAGTTCTTC. This sequence encodes CASSSSRGLGDEQFF.

V usage is TRBV6-2 or TRBV6-3 and J usage is TRBJ2-7; TRBD1 matches 7 bases. The V segment lost 6 bases and the J segment 4 bases; nucleotides outside the gene matches: 9. Germline V gives CDR1 MNHEY, CDR2 SVGEGT. The CDR3 covers 14 residues. In DNA, the CDR3 is TGTGCCAGCAGCTTCGCGGACAGGAGATACGAGCAGTACTTC. The encoded protein is CASSFADRRYEQYF.

This clone was found a few times. Other DNA sequences in the same sample also yield this CDR3. The chain uses TRBV10-3 and TRBJ1-6, with 8 bases matching TRBD1. Germline V gene sequence: CDR1 ENHRY, CDR2 SYGVKD. The CDR3 has 15 residues. V lost 2 bases, J lost 7 bases, and 4 bases stayed unmatched. The CDR3 loop is CAISEGQGGNSPLHF. CDR3 sequence (DNA): TGTGCCATCAGTGAGGGACAGGGAGGCAATTCACCCCTCCACTTT.

The rearrangement joins TRBV28 to TRBJ1-2, with unresolved D. CDR1 and CDR2 from the germline V gene are MDHEN and SYDVKM. V lost 2 bases and J lost 7, with 17 bases in between. The CDR3 sequence is 15 residues long. The CDR3: CASSLAVRPSSGYTF. DNA for the CDR3: TGTGCCAGCAGTTTAGCGGTCAGGCCCTCGTCTGGCTACACCTTC.

The sample holds one count of this clone. The chain couples TRBV18 to TRBJ1-4, with D unresolved. Germline CDR1 reads KGHSH; CDR2 reads LQKENI. The V gene lost 0 bases and the J gene lost 7 bases, with 15 bases spanning the gap. CDR3 size: 16 residues. The CDR3, as DNA: TGTGCCAGCTCACCACCGATGAGGGTGAGAAGTGAAAAACTGTTTTTT. Encoded protein: CASSPPMRVRSEKLFF.

The chain links TRBV14 to TRBJ2-3; 12 bases line up with TRBD2. The V segment lost 1 base and the J segment 5 bases; nucleotides outside the gene matches: 4. Germline V lookup: CDR1 SGHDN, CDR2 FVKESK. This CDR3 contains 16 residues. The CDR3 bases are TGTGCCAGCAGCCAAGGTTCTAGCGGGGGGGGAGATACGCAGTATTTT. Amino acids: CASSQGSSGGGDTQYF.

The V and J genes are TRBV7-3 and TRBJ1-5, with D uncertain. Trimming removed 5 bases from V and 4 bases from J, with 9 bases in between. The length of the CDR3 is 13 residues. Per germline, CDR1 SGHTA and CDR2 FQGTGA. The CDR3 here is CASSLGPNQPQHF. In DNA form, the CDR3 reads TGTGCCAGCAGCCTCGGGCCAAATCAGCCCCAGCATTTT.

CDR3 amino acids: CASSQDLGVEYSPLHF. CDR3 coding DNA: TGTGCCAGCAGCCAAGATCTCGGGGTCGAATATTCACCCCTCCACTTT. The genes are TRBV4-2 and TRBJ1-6; D unresolved. Germline V CDR1 and CDR2: LGHNA, YNFKEQ. Trimming shortened V by 0 bases and J by 8 bases, and 14 bases separated the two germline ends. This CDR3 has 16 amino acids.

The V and J genes are TRBV4-3 and TRBJ1-2; no clear D. The V end lost 0 bases, the J end lost 4 bases, and 9 bases lay between the germline ends. The CDR3 is made up of 14 amino acids. Per the germline V gene, CDR1 is LGHNA and CDR2 is YSLEER. CDR3 in amino acids: CASSQDRGSYGYTF. The CDR3 DNA follows: TGCGCCAGCAGCCAAGATCGGGGTAGCTATGGCTACACCTTC.

A single count supports this clone. The chain has TRBV6-1 and TRBJ1-6; no clear D gene. Germline CDR1 reads MNHNS; CDR2 reads SASEGT. The V end was cut by 2 bases, the J end by 4 bases, with 12 bases between. The CDR3 length is 16 residues. In nucleotides, the CDR3 is TGTGCCAGCAGTGAACAACCCGAGGGATATAATTCACCCCTCCACTTT. This sequence encodes CASSEQPEGYNSPLHF.

The chain joins TRBV28 to TRBJ1-5; D unclear. V was shortened by 10 bases and J by 4 bases, with 11 bases between the two germline ends. CDR1 is MDHEN and CDR2 is SYDVKM in the germline V gene. CDR3 size: 12 residues. The CDR3: CATRIGNQPQHF. CDR3 DNA sequence: TGTGCCACCAGGATCGGGAATCAGCCCCAGCATTTT.

This rearrangement joins TRBV7-9 to TRBJ2-7; no reliable D call. The CDR3 contains 14 residues. In germline, CDR1 is SEHNR, CDR2 FQNEAQ (reference sequence). V shed 6 bases and J shed 2 bases, with 14 bases lying between them. CDR3 sequence (DNA): TGTGCCAGCAGTCCGAGCGACGGTACCTACGAGCAGTACTTC. Encoded protein: CASSPSDGTYEQYF.

This rearrangement joins TRBV4-2 to TRBJ1-2; TRBD1 is a possible D gene (6 bases). The CDR3 has 15 residues. Trimming left V 2 bases short and J 6 bases short, with 16 bases between. The germline V gene encodes CDR1 LGHNA and CDR2 YNFKEQ. The CDR3 DNA sequence: TGTGCCAGCAGCCAACCCGTCAGGGGAGAGGATGGCTACACCTTC. It yields the protein CASSQPVRGEDGYTF.

CDR3 sequence reads: CATSDGLAGVTDTQYF. CDR3 bases: TGTGCCACCAGTGACGGACTAGCGGGGGTCACAGATACGCAGTATTTT. The chain combines TRBV24-1 with TRBJ2-3; 13 bases align to TRBD2. Germline V gene data show CDR1 as KGHDR and CDR2 as SFDVKD. The V and J ends lost 4 bases and 2 bases, in that order; junction bases with no gene match: 2. This CDR3 has 16 amino acids.

This chain uses TRBV4-2 with TRBJ2-7, with D tentatively TRBD1 (5 bases). The CDR3 covers 15 residues. Germline CDR1 reads LGHNA; CDR2 reads YNFKEQ. V lost 0 bases, J lost 2 bases, and 11 bases lay in between. The CDR3 spells CASSQDSQGTYEQYF. The CDR3 region has the DNA TGTGCCAGCAGCCAAGATTCCCAGGGAACCTACGAGCAGTACTTC.

This sequence joins TRBV28 and TRBJ2-1; D unresolved. Germline V gene lookup returns CDR1 MDHEN and CDR2 SYDVKM. The CDR3 has 14 residues. Trimming pared 3 bases from V and 0 bases from J, leaving 6 bases between. Here the CDR3 reads CASSFTISYNEQFF. The CDR3 DNA reads as TGTGCCAGCAGTTTTACCATCTCCTACAATGAGCAGTTCTTC.

The chain couples TRBV28 to TRBJ2-5, with 11 bases matching TRBD2. CDR1 is MDHEN, CDR2 SYDVKM, per germline. The V gene end was trimmed by 2 bases and the J gene end by 2 bases; junction bases not matched to a gene: 4. The CDR3 is 16 amino acids. This CDR3 is CASSLTTSGVQETQYF. The DNA of the CDR3 is TGTGCCAGCAGTTTAACGACTAGCGGGGTTCAAGAGACCCAGTACTTC.

The chain carries TRBV7-2 and TRBJ1-4; no clear D. This CDR3 region has 15 residues. In germline, CDR1 is SGHTA, CDR2 FQGNSA. The ends were cut back, 1 base at V and 4 bases at J, with 10 bases in the middle. This CDR3 reads CASSLGGQFNEKLFF. CDR3 DNA: TGTGCCAGCAGCTTAGGGGGTCAGTTTAATGAAAAACTGTTTTTT.

The gene calls are TRBV5-6 and TRBJ2-1, with D possibly TRBD1 on 6 matching bases. The V end was cut by 7 bases, the J end by 6 bases, with 23 bases between. The CDR3 covers 16 residues. Germline CDR1 and CDR2: SGHDT and YYEEEE. CDR3 bases: TGTGCCAGCGGCCTCCGGGACATTATATGGGGCAATGAGCAGTTCTTC. The encoded protein is CASGLRDIIWGNEQFF.

The rearrangement uses TRBV6-2 or TRBV6-3 and TRBJ2-3; D ambiguous. Germline V gene sequence: CDR1 MNHEY, CDR2 SVGEGT. Trimming took off 2 bases at V and 4 bases at J, with 31 bases between the two ends. The CDR3 runs 21 residues. The CDR3 region is CASSYVHLGGRLQRKADTQYF. CDR3 bases: TGTGCCAGCAGTTACGTTCACTTGGGTGGACGCCTCCAAAGGAAAGCAGATACGCAGTATTTT.

This clone was detected only once. V gene TRBV10-3 combines with J gene TRBJ2-3, with a weak D call TRBD1 (5 bases). This CDR3 contains 16 residues. V gave up 6 bases and J gave up 3 bases, with 19 bases separating them. CDR1 and CDR2 (germline): ENHRY, SYGVKD. The CDR3 loop is CAISPGQGDHTDTQYF. The DNA for the CDR3 is TGTGCCATCAGCCCAGGGCAGGGTGACCATACAGATACGCAGTATTTT.

The gene calls are TRBV7-9 and TRBJ2-7; a weak D match, TRBD1 (6 bases). The germline V gene encodes CDR1 SEHNR and CDR2 FQNEAQ (reference sequence). The CDR3 runs to 13 residues. V dropped 5 bases and J dropped 2 bases, with 10 bases sitting between them. CDR3 protein: CASSPTGTYEQYF. In DNA form, the CDR3 reads TGTGCCAGCAGCCCTACAGGGACCTACGAGCAGTACTTC.

The chain uses TRBV6-5 and TRBJ2-2, with 7 bases aligning to TRBD1. Germline CDR1 MNHEY, CDR2 SVGAGI. This CDR3 contains 13 residues. The trim removed 11 bases at V and 5 bases at J, leaving 8 bases unmatched. This CDR3 is CAAGRGQTGELFF. CDR3 coding DNA: TGTGCCGCCGGTAGGGGGCAGACCGGGGAGCTGTTTTTT.

The V gene is TRBV11-2, the J gene TRBJ2-4; the D gene is possibly TRBD1 (7 bases). V was trimmed by 1 base and J by 8 bases, leaving 12 bases between them. Germline lookup yields CDR1 SGHAT and CDR2 FQNNGV. The CDR3 loop spans 14 amino acids. The CDR3 loop reads CASSLGGGGDIQYF. The CDR3 coding sequence is TGTGCCAGCAGCTTAGGTGGAGGGGGCGACATTCAGTACTTC.

The chain links TRBV6-6 to TRBJ1-5, with a possible D match to TRBD1 (6 bases). This CDR3 contains 14 residues. With 6 bases removed from V and 9 bases from J, the gap between germline ends came to 18 bases. Germline CDR1 and CDR2: MNHNY and SVGAGI (reference sequence). In nucleotides, the CDR3 is TGTGCCAGCAGACCGGGACACACGTTTTGGCCCCAGCATTTT. Encoded protein: CASRPGHTFWPQHF.

This sequence joins TRBV7-8 and TRBJ1-5; 7 bases match TRBD1. The CDR3 totals 16 residues. CDR1 and CDR2 (germline): SGHVS, FQNEAQ. V shed 5 bases and J 0 bases; nucleotides not matched to a gene: 7. The CDR3 nucleotides read TGTGCCAGCAGCCAAGAGGGGGCTTTTAGCAATCAGCCCCAGCATTTT. Protein sequence: CASSQEGAFSNQPQHF.

For this clone: Other DNA variants within this sample encode the same CDR3. The gene calls are TRBV4-3 and TRBJ2-3; a weak D match, TRBD1 (5 bases). Germline CDR1 and CDR2: LGHNA and YSLEER. V was shortened by 1 base and J by 1 base, with 6 bases between the two germline ends. The CDR3 totals 14 residues. The CDR3 bases are TGCGCCAGCAGCCAAGGGGGCCGCACAGATACGCAGTATTTT. Encoded protein: CASSQGGRTDTQYF.

With respect to this clone: A read error may produce the germline difference seen at one junction end. V is TRBV11-2 and J is TRBJ2-7; a weak D match, TRBD1 (5 bases). CDR1 is SGHAT and CDR2 is FQNNGV in the germline V gene. This CDR3 has 15 residues. CDR3 loop: CASSIDRGIDYEQYF. CDR3 sequence (DNA): TGTGCCAGCAGCATAGACAGAGGAATAGACTACGAGCAGTACTTC.

This chain joins TRBV4-2 and TRBJ2-3, with 8 positions matching TRBD2. Germline V gives CDR1 LGHNA, CDR2 YNFKEQ. CDR3 length equals 14 residues. V shed 1 base and J 5 bases; nucleotides not matched to a gene: 2. In nucleotides, the CDR3 is TGTGCCAGCAGCCAAGCGGGGGGGCAAGATACGCAGTATTTT. As protein: CASSQAGGQDTQYF.